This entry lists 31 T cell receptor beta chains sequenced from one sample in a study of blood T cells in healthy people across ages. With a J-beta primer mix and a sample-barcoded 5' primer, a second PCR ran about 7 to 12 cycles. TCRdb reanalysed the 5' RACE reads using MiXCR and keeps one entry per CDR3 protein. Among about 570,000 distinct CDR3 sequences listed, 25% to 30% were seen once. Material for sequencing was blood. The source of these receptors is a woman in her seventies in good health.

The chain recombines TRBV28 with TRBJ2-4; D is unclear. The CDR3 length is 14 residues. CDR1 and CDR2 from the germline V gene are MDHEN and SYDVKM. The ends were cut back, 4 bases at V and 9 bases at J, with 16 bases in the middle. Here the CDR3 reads CASSSQDGTGIQYF. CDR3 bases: TGTGCCAGCAGTTCCCAGGACGGCACTGGCATTCAGTACTTC.

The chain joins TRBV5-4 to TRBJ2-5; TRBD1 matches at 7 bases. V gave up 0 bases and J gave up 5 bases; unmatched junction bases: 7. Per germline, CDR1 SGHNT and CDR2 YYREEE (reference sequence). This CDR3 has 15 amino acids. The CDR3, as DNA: TGTGCCAGCAGCTTGGAGCAGACAGGGCCGGAGACCCAGTACTTC. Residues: CASSLEQTGPETQYF. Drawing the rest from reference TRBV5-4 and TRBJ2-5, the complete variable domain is ETGVTQSPTHLIKTRGQQVTLRCSSQSGHNTVSWYQQALGQGPQFIFQYYREEENGRGNFPPRFSGLQFPNYSSELNVNALELDDSALYLCASSLEQTGPETQYFGPGTRLLVL.

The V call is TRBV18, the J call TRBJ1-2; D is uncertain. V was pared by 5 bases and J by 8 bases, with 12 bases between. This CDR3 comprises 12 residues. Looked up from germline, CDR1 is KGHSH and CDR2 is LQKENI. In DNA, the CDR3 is TGTGCCAGCTCAACTTACGAGGGAGGCTACACCTTC. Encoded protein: CASSTYEGGYTF.

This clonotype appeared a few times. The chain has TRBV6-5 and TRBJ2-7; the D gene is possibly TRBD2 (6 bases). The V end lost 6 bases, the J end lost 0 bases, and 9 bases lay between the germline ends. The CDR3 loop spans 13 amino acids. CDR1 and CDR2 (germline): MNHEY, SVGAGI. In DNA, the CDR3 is TGTGCCAGCAGACGGGGGAGCTCCTACGAGCAGTACTTC. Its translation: CASRRGSSYEQYF.

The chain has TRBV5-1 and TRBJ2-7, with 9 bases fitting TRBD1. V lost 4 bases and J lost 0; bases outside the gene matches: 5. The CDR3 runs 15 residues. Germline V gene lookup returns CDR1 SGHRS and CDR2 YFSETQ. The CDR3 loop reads CASSPTGGSSYEQYF. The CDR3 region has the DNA TGCGCCAGCAGCCCGACAGGGGGAAGCTCCTACGAGCAGTACTTC.

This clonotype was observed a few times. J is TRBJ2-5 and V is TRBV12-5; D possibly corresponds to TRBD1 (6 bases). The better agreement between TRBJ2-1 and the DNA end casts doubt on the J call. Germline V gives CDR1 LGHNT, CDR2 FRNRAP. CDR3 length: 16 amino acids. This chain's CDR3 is CASAQGKASLPNEQFF. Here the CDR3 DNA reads TGTGCTAGTGCCCAGGGGAAGGCTTCTCTTCCCAATGAGCAGTTCTTC.

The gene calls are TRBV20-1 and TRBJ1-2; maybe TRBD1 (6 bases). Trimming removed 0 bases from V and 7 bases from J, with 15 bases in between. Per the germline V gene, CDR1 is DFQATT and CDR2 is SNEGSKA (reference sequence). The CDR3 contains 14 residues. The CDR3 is CSAREGGREGGYTF. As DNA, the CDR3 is TGCAGTGCTAGAGAAGGGGGTAGGGAAGGTGGCTACACCTTC.

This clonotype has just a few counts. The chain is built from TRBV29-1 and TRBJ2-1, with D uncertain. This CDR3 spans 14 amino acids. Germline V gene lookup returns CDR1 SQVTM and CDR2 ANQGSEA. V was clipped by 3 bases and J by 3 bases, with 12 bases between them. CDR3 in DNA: TGCAGCGTTGATGCTGGGCCCCTCTACAATGAGCAGTTCTTC. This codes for CSVDAGPLYNEQFF.

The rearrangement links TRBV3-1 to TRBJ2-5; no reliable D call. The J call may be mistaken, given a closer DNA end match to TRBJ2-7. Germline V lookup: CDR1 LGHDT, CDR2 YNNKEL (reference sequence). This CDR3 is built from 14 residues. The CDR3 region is CASSQGPSGYEQYF. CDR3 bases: TGTGCCAGCAGCCAAGGGCCATCTGGGTACGAGCAGTACTTC.

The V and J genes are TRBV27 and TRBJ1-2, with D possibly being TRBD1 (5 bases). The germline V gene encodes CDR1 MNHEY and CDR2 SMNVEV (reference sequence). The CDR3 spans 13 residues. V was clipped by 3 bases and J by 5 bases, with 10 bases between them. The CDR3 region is CASSLSGRYGYTF. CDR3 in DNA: TGTGCCAGCAGTTTGTCAGGGAGGTATGGCTACACCTTC.

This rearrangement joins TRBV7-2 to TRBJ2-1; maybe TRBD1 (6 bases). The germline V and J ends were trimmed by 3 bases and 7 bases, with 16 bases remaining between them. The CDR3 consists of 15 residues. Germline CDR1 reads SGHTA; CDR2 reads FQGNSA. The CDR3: CASSFVSGAENEQFF. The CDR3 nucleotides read TGTGCCAGCAGCTTTGTGTCAGGGGCTGAGAATGAGCAGTTCTTC. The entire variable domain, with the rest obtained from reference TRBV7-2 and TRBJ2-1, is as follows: GAGVSQSPSNKVTEKGKDVELRCDPISGHTALYWYRQSLGQGLEFLIYFQGNSAPDKSGLPSDRFSAERTGGSVSTLTIQRTQQEDSAVYLCASSFVSGAENEQFFGPGTRLTVL.

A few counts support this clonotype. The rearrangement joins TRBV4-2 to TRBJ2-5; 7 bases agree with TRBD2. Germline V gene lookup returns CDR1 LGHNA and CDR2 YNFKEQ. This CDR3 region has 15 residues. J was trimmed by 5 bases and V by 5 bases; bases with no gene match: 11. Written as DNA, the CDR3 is TGTGCCAGCAGCACCCTGCGGGGAGGGAAGGAGACCCAGTACTTC. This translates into CASSTLRGGKETQYF.

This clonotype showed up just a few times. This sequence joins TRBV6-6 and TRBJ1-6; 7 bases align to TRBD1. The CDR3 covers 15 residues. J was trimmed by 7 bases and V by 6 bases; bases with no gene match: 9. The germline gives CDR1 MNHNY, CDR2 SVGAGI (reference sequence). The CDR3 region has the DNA TGTGCCAGCAGACTTACGACAGGGCGCAATTCACCCCTCCACTTT. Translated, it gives CASRLTTGRNSPLHF.

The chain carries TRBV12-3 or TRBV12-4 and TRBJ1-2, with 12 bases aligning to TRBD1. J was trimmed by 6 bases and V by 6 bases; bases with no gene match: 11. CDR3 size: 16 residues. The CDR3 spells CASSLSLGQGADGYTF. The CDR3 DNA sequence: TGTGCCAGCAGCCTGTCCCTGGGACAGGGGGCGGATGGCTACACCTTC.

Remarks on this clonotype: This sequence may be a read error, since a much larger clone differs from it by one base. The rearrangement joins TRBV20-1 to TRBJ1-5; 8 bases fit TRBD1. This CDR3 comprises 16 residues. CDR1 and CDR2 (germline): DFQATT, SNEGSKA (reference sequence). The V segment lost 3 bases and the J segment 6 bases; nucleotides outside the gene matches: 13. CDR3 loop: CSARLSSDRGGQPQHF. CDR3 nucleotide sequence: TGCAGTGCTAGGCTCAGTTCAGACAGGGGCGGTCAGCCCCAGCATTTT.

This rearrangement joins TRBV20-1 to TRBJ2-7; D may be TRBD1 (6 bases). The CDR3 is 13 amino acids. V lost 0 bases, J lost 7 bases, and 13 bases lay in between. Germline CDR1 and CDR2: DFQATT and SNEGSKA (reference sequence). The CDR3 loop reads CSARDVGGGEQYF. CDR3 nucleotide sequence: TGCAGTGCTAGAGATGTAGGGGGTGGTGAGCAGTACTTC.

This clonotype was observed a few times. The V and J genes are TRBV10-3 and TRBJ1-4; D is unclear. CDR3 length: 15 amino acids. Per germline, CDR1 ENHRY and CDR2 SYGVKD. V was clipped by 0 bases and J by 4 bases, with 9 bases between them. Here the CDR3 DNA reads TGTGCCATCAGTGAGTCCGGCCGGTTTAATGAAAAACTGTTTTTT. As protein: CAISESGRFNEKLFF.

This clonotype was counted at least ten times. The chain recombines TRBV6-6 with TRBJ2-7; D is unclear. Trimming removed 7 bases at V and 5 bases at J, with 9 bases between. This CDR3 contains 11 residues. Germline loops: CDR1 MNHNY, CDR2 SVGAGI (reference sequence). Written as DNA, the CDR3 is TGTGCCAGCACCACGGCAAACGAGCAGTACTTC. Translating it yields CASTTANEQYF.

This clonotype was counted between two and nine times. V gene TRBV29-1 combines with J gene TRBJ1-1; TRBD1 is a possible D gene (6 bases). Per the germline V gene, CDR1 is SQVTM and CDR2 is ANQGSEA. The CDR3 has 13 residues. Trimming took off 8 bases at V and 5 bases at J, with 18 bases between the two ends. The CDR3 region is CSSRGGIGTEAFF. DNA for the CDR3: TGCAGCTCTAGGGGGGGCATAGGTACTGAAGCTTTCTTT. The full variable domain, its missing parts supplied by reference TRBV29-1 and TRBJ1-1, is SAVISQKPSRDICQRGTSLTIQCQVDSQVTMMFWYRQQPGQSLTLIATANQGSEATYESGFVIDKFPISRPNLTFSTLTVSNMSPEDSSIYLCSSRGGIGTEAFFGQGTRLTVV.

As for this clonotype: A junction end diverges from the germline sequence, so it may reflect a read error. The CDR3 DNA is TGTGCCAGCAGCTTGGGGTCGGGGACCTTTAACACCGAAGCTTTCTTT. Encoded protein: CASSLGSGTFNTEAFF. The V gene is TRBV11-2, the J gene TRBJ1-1, with D perhaps matching TRBD1 (5 bases). The CDR3 loop spans 16 amino acids. CDR1 is SGHAT and CDR2 is FQNNGV in the germline V gene.

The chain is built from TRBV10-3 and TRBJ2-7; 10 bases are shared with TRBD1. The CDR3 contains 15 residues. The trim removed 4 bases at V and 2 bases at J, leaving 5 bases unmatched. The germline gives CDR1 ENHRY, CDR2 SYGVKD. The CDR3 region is CAISGRDRGAYEQYF. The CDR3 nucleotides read TGTGCCATCAGTGGACGGGACAGGGGAGCCTACGAGCAGTACTTC.

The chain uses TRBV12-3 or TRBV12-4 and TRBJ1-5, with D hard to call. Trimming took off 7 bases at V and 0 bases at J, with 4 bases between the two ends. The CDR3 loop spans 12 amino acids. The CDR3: CASTYSNQPQHF. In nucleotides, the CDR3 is TGTGCCAGCACCTATAGCAATCAGCCCCAGCATTTT.

CDR3 coding DNA: TGTGCCAGCAGCTCCAACCCCGGGTGGGACGAGCAGTACTTC. Translated, it gives CASSSNPGWDEQYF. V gene TRBV7-2 combines with J gene TRBJ2-1; D not resolved. The J call may be faulty, since TRBJ2-7 better matches the DNA end. The CDR3 consists of 14 residues. The germline V gene encodes CDR1 SGHTA and CDR2 FQGNSA.

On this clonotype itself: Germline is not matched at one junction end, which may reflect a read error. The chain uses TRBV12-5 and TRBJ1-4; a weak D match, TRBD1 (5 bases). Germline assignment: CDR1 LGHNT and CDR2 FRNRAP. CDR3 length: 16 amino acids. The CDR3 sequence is CASGLVIGAGGEKLFF. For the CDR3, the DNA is TGTGCTAGTGGTCTGGTAATTGGGGCAGGTGGTGAAAAACTGTTTTTT.

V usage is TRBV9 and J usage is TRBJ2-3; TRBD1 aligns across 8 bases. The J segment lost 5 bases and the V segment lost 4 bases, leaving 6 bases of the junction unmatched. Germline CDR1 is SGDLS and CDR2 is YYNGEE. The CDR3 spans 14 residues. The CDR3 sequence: CASSILQGGDTQYF. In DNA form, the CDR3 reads TGTGCCAGCAGCATCCTACAGGGGGGAGATACGCAGTATTTT.

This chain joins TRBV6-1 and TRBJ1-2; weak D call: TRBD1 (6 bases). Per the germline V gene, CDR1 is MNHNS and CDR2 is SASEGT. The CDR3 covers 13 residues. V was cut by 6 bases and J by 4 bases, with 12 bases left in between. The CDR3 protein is CASRNRAFYGYTF. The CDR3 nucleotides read TGTGCCAGCAGAAACAGGGCTTTCTATGGCTACACCTTC.

The CDR3 sequence is CASSPLAGGTTGELFF. The CDR3 bases are TGTGCCAGCAGTCCACTAGCGGGGGGGACCACCGGGGAGCTGTTTTTT. V is TRBV12-3 or TRBV12-4 and J is TRBJ2-2, with 13 bases matching TRBD2. Unmatched junction bases numbered 4, after V lost 5 bases and J lost 4 bases. The CDR3 runs 16 residues.

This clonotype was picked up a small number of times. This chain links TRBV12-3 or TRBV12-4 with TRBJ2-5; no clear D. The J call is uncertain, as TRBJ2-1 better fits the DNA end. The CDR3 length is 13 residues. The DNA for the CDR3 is TGTGCCAGCAGACCTACCCCGGGTGGTGAGCAGTTCTTC. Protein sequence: CASRPTPGGEQFF.

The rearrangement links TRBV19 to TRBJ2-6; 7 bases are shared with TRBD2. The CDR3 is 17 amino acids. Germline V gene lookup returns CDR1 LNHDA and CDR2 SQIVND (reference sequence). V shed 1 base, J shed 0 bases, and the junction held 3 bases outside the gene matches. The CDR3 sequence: CASSIGGGGSGANVLTF. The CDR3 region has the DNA TGTGCCAGTAGTATAGGCGGGGGTGGCTCTGGGGCCAACGTCCTGACTTTC.

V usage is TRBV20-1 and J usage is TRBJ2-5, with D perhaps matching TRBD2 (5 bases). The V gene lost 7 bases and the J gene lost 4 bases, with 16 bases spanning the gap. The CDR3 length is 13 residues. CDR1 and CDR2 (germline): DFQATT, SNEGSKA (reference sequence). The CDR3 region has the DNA TGCAGTGGACTTCCCCGAAGCGGAGAGACCCAGTACTTC. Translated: CSGLPRSGETQYF.

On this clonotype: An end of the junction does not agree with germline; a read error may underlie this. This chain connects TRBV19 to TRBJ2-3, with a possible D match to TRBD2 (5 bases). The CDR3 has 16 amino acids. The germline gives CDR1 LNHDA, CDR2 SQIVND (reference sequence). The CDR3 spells CASSIVSGTSTDTQYF. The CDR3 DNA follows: TGTGCCAGTAGTATAGTCTCGGGAACGAGCACAGATACGCAATATTTT.